This T cell receptor beta chain was captured in a study of T cells in Graves' hyperthyroidism and ophthalmopathy. This clonotype was recorded many times. With 0 bases removed from V and 4 bases from J, the gap between germline ends came to 12 bases. There are 14 residues in the CDR3. Germline CDR1 and CDR2: GTSNPN and SVGIG (reference sequence). TCR beta CDR3 regions were amplified from RNA. Primed by the HTBI set, a first-round RT-PCR was run on the TCR CDR3. Each CDR3 protein is one row after TCRdb ran MiXCR on the multiplex PCR reads. The table lists about 130,000 distinct CDR3 sequences, roughly a fifth of them singletons.

The receptor comes from a woman in her fifties or sixties with Graves' hyperthyroidism that later progressed to Graves' ophthalmopathy. The chain uses TRBV30 and TRBJ2-5, with TRBD2 as a possible D gene (7 bases). The sequenced material came from blood. CDR3 loop: CAWSVGGGRETQYF. CDR3 coding DNA: TGTGCCTGGAGTGTAGGGGGGGGCAGAGAGACCCAGTACTTC.